This T cell receptor beta chain originates from a study of shared clonotypes between healthy human individuals. Profiling relied on immunoSEQ multiplex PCR, and the TCRdb table lists in-frame clones only, not all of them. This table holds about 2,500,000 clones, more than 80% found once. The sequence derives from a man aged 18 to 30 in good health. The sample taken for sequencing was naive CD4+ T cells sorted from blood. Documented subset: CD45RA+ positively selected.

This chain's CDR3 is CASSLGQGGDTQYF. The CDR3 nucleotides read TGTGCCAGCAGCTTGGGACAGGGGGGAGATACGCAGTATTTT. The chain has TRBV5-4 and TRBJ2-3; 9 nucleotides agree with TRBD1. CDR3 length: 14 amino acids. The germline CDR1 and CDR2 sequences are SGHNT and YYREEE (reference sequence). V lost 0 bases to trimming and J lost 5 bases; unmatched junction nucleotides: 1.